This entry lists 30 T cell receptor beta chains sequenced from one sample in a study of spatial heterogeneity in lung cancer. Study findings and constraints: Mutation tallies in tumors tracked expanded intratumoral alpha and beta TCR counts.

Their antigens remain unidentified. The time point was: sample taken at primary tumor resection. MiXCR, applied by TCRdb to the 5' RACE reads, yields one record per CDR3 protein. The table lists roughly 5,700 distinct CDR3 sequences, about 7.6% of them singletons, with over 25% in the top ten. The material sequenced was lung tumor tissue, taken at surgery. Receptors originate from a female donor with early-stage non-small cell lung cancer.

Within the sample, this clonotype is medium-sized. Because this beta chain is a stray read in a library intended to capture alpha chains, its abundance should not be given much weight. The chain combines TRBV16 with TRBJ1-1, with TRBD1 matching over 10 bases. V shed 4 bases and J 6 bases; nucleotides not matched to a gene: 5. Germline V gene data show CDR1 as KGHSY and CDR2 as FQNENV. The CDR3 is made up of 14 amino acids. The CDR3 spells CASSPGQGGAEAFF. In DNA form, the CDR3 reads TGTGCCAGCAGCCCAGGACAGGGGGGTGCTGAAGCTTTCTTT.

This clonotype was detected ten times or more. This beta chain came through as a stray read in a library set up for alpha chains, and its size says little. The CDR3 DNA is TGTGCCAGCAGTCGACGGACTAGCGGGAGTAGGGCCTACGAGCAGTACTTC. This sequence encodes CASSRRTSGSRAYEQYF. The chain joins TRBV27 to TRBJ2-7; 13 bases are shared with TRBD2. Unmatched junction bases numbered 9, after V lost 5 bases and J lost 2 bases. Germline V gives CDR1 MNHEY, CDR2 SMNVEV (reference sequence). The CDR3 consists of 17 residues.

This clonotype was counted ten times or more. A library made for alpha chains picked up this beta chain off target, so its size means little. The chain combines TRBV6-5 with TRBJ2-7; TRBD1 aligns across 9 bases. CDR1 and CDR2 from the germline V gene are MNHEY and SVGAGI. The CDR3 loop spans 16 amino acids. Trimming cost V 6 bases and J 2 bases; bases outside gene matches: 11. CDR3 sequence: CASSSRRTGVPYEQYF. CDR3 in DNA: TGTGCCAGCAGCTCAAGGAGGACAGGGGTGCCCTACGAGCAGTACTTC.

There are many counts of this clonotype. This beta chain is an off-target read within a library intended for alpha chains, so its frequency means little. In nucleotides, the CDR3 is TGTGCCAGCAGCGTAGGGACTACCCAAGAGACCCAGTACTTC. Its protein product is CASSVGTTQETQYF. The gene calls are TRBV9 and TRBJ2-5, with D tentatively TRBD2 (6 bases). Trimming stripped 0 bases from V and 1 base from J, with 7 bases between. The CDR3 contains 14 residues. CDR1 and CDR2 from the germline V gene are SGDLS and YYNGEE.

This clonotype was recorded a few times. For a library built for alpha chains, this beta chain is a stray read; little rests on its size. This chain uses TRBV9 with TRBJ2-7; D gene ambiguous. V was pared by 3 bases and J by 3 bases, with 10 bases between. This CDR3 has 13 residues. The germline CDR1 and CDR2 sequences are SGDLS and YYNGEE. The DNA of the CDR3 is TGTGCCAGCAGCGCTGGACGGAACTACGAGCAGTACTTC. Translation: CASSAGRNYEQYF.

Note on this clonotype: Within a library made for alpha chains, this beta chain is off target, and its count is uninformative. The J gene is TRBJ2-3, the V gene TRBV29-1; possible D gene TRBD1, 6 bases. Deletions cut 6 bases from V and 0 bases from J, with 10 bases between. This CDR3 spans 13 amino acids. Looked up from germline, CDR1 is SQVTM and CDR2 is ANQGSEA. The CDR3 region is CSVKGGSTDTQYF. CDR3 nucleotide sequence: TGCAGCGTCAAAGGGGGTAGCACAGATACGCAGTATTTT.

This clonotype has ten or more counts. This beta chain came through as a stray read in a library set up for alpha chains, and its size says little. V and J are TRBV6-1 and TRBJ2-2; D is unclear. The CDR3 contains 12 residues. Looked up from germline, CDR1 is MNHNS and CDR2 is SASEGT. V was pared by 6 bases and J by 7 bases, with 9 bases between. CDR3 protein: CASSWAYGELFF. The CDR3 DNA follows: TGTGCCAGCAGCTGGGCGTACGGGGAGCTGTTTTTT.

This clonotype was detected many times. This beta chain lies outside the target of a library built for alpha chains; its clone size means little. The chain has TRBV7-8 and TRBJ1-1; TRBD1 aligns across 10 bases. The V segment lost 5 bases and the J segment 4 bases; nucleotides outside the gene matches: 1. Germline assignment: CDR1 SGHVS and CDR2 FQNEAQ. This CDR3 region has 13 residues. CDR3 sequence reads: CASSRTGGTEAFF. The CDR3 DNA reads as TGTGCCAGCAGCCGGACAGGGGGCACTGAAGCTTTCTTT.

This clonotype is deemed medium-sized. The library was designed around alpha chains, so this beta chain is a stray read whose abundance carries little weight. The rearrangement links TRBV6-6 to TRBJ2-3; 11 positions match TRBD2. V lost 6 bases and J lost 4; bases outside the gene matches: 12. The germline V gene has CDR1 MNHNY and CDR2 SVGAGI (reference sequence). The CDR3 loop spans 17 amino acids. This CDR3 reads CASSSPLLAGGADTQYF. The CDR3 DNA sequence: TGTGCCAGCAGCTCCCCGCTTTTAGCGGGAGGGGCAGATACGCAGTATTTT.

This clonotype was detected many times. The size of this beta chain means little, since it is a stray read in a library made for alpha chains. The chain carries TRBV6-1 and TRBJ1-2, with D perhaps matching TRBD1 (5 bases). This CDR3 contains 14 residues. Trimming pared 8 bases from V and 4 bases from J, leaving 17 bases between. From germline, CDR1 is MNHNS and CDR2 SASEGT. The CDR3 reads CASRAGIRGYGYTF. CDR3 in DNA: TGTGCCAGCCGGGCAGGGATTAGAGGCTATGGCTACACCTTC.

This clonotype was recorded many times. This beta chain is an unintended read in a library built for alpha chains; its size means little. The genes are TRBV29-1 and TRBJ1-1; D might be TRBD1 (6 bases). The CDR3 length is 13 residues. V lost 7 bases to trimming and J lost 1 base, with 13 bases between them. From germline, CDR1 is SQVTM and CDR2 ANQGSEA. The CDR3: CSATGHPNTEAFF. CDR3 sequence (DNA): TGCAGCGCAACGGGACACCCGAACACTGAAGCTTTCTTT.

This clonotype has ten or more counts. Little can be read into the size of this beta chain, an off-target read in a library designed for alpha chains. The J gene is TRBJ2-4, the V gene TRBV20-1; 8 bases agree with TRBD2. The V segment lost 2 bases and the J segment 2 bases; nucleotides outside the gene matches: 20. The CDR3 is 20 amino acids. Germline lookup yields CDR1 DFQATT and CDR2 SNEGSKA (reference sequence). For the CDR3, the DNA is TGCAGTGCTAGATCCACCACGGGTAGCGGGGCCTCCAGTACCAAAAACATTCAGTACTTC. This encodes CSARSTTGSGASSTKNIQYF.

This clonotype was seen repeatedly, ten times or more. At one of its ends the junction is not consistent with the germline gene, which may arise from a read error. This beta chain appears as a stray read in a library generated for alpha chains; its size is not informative. The chain couples TRBV2 to TRBJ2-7, with D hard to call. The germline gives CDR1 SNHLY, CDR2 FYNNEI. The CDR3 extends over 11 amino acids. The CDR3 is CASSEFYGQYF. The CDR3 DNA reads TGTGCCAGCAGTGAATTTTACGGGCAGTACTTC.

This clonotype is classed as medium-sized. As an off-target read in a library built for alpha chains, this beta chain has a frequency of little significance. The chain joins TRBV6-2 or TRBV6-3 to TRBJ1-2; D call uncertain. Germline V CDR1 and CDR2: MNHEY, SVGEGT. The CDR3 is 14 amino acids. V lost 2 bases, J lost 0 bases, and 7 bases lay in between. The CDR3 spells CASSYAGTNYGYTF. Written as DNA, the CDR3 is TGTGCCAGCAGTTACGCCGGAACTAACTATGGCTACACCTTC.

This clonotype was seen only a few times. Since the library was made to target alpha chains, this beta chain is a stray read and its abundance is not meaningful. The genes are TRBV19 and TRBJ1-2; D is uncertain. Between the trimmed V and J ends, which lost 7 bases and 7 bases, there was a span of 16 bases. Looked up from germline, CDR1 is LNHDA and CDR2 is SQIVND (reference sequence). This CDR3 has 13 residues. CDR3 DNA sequence: TGTGCCAGTACCCCTGGAGGGTGGGGTGGCTACACCTTC. It specifies CASTPGGWGGYTF.

This clonotype is judged hyperexpanded. This beta chain is a stray sequence in a library constructed for alpha chains; its clone size is not meaningful. V and J are TRBV7-2 and TRBJ2-1; 14 bases agree with TRBD2. V lost 5 bases and J lost 7; bases outside the gene matches: 4. CDR1 SGHTA and CDR2 FQGNSA come from the germline V gene. CDR3 size: 15 residues. The CDR3 DNA sequence: TGTGCCAGCAGCCAAGGACTAGCGGGAGGTAATGAGCAGTTCTTC. It specifies CASSQGLAGGNEQFF.

This clonotype counts as large (0.1 to 1%). A library made for alpha chains picked up this beta chain off target, so its size means little. The genes are TRBV9 and TRBJ2-7; tentatively, D is TRBD1 or TRBD2 (5 bases each). Germline V gene data show CDR1 as SGDLS and CDR2 as YYNGEE. This CDR3 has 14 amino acids. V lost 0 bases to trimming and J lost 2 bases, with 9 bases between them. The CDR3 nucleotides read TGTGCCAGCAGCGTAGGGGACCATACCTACGAGCAGTACTTC. Translated, it gives CASSVGDHTYEQYF. The whole variable domain, filled in from reference TRBV9 and TRBJ2-7, reads DSGVTQTPKHLITATGQRVTLRCSPRSGDLSVYWYQQSLDQGLQFLIQYYNGEERAKGNILERFSAQQFPDLHSELNLSSLELGDSALYFCASSVGDHTYEQYFGPGTRLTVT.

This clonotype is classed as medium-sized. This beta chain was picked up by a library intended for alpha chains and is off target, so its count carries little meaning. J is TRBJ1-1 and V is TRBV29-1, with D possibly TRBD1 on 5 matching bases. CDR1 is SQVTM, CDR2 ANQGSEA, per germline. V shed 7 bases and J shed 1 base, with 16 bases lying between them. The CDR3 has 14 residues. The CDR3 nucleotides are TGCAGCGCAGACCTGGGACGGCAGAACACTGAAGCTTTCTTT. This translates into CSADLGRQNTEAFF.

This clonotype rates as medium-sized. This beta chain is off target for a library built for alpha chains, so its abundance means little. The chain couples TRBV5-1 to TRBJ2-5; no reliable D call. CDR1 and CDR2 (germline): SGHRS, YFSETQ. Between the trimmed V and J ends, which lost 0 bases and 5 bases, there was a span of 2 bases. The CDR3 covers 11 residues. CDR3 in amino acids: CASSLDETQYF. The CDR3 DNA reads TGCGCCAGCAGCTTGGATGAGACCCAGTACTTC.

In this sample, this clonotype is medium-sized. A library prepared for alpha chains yielded this beta chain as an off-target read; its size is of little meaning. V is TRBV5-6 and J is TRBJ2-5; TRBD2 aligns across 11 bases. The trim removed 3 bases at V and 4 bases at J, leaving 20 bases unmatched. Germline CDR1 reads SGHDT; CDR2 reads YYEEEE. There are 20 residues in the CDR3. CDR3 in DNA: TGTGCCAGCAGCTGGTGGCTAGCGGGGGGACCGATCGAAGGGGCAGAGACCCAGTACTTC. Encoded protein: CASSWWLAGGPIEGAETQYF.

This clonotype was picked up many times. This beta chain appears as a stray read in a library generated for alpha chains; its size is not informative. The rearrangement links TRBV4-3 to TRBJ2-6, with D tentatively TRBD2 (5 bases). Trimming took 4 bases from V and 0 from J, leaving 13 bases between them. The length of the CDR3 is 17 residues. Germline V CDR1 and CDR2: LGHNA, YSLEER. CDR3 sequence (DNA): TGCGCCAGCAGCCCTGGGAGTAGCAGCTCTGGGGCCAACGTCCTGACTTTC. It yields the protein CASSPGSSSSGANVLTF.

By sample fraction, this clonotype is medium-sized (0.01 to 0.1%). A library prepared for alpha chains yielded this beta chain as an off-target read; its size is of little meaning. V usage is TRBV20-1 and J usage is TRBJ1-5; no definite D call. The germline gives CDR1 DFQATT, CDR2 SNEGSKA (reference sequence). Trimming stripped 4 bases from V and 2 bases from J, with 18 bases between. This CDR3 has 16 residues. This CDR3 reads CSAKAAPVGGNQPQHF. CDR3 coding DNA: TGCAGTGCTAAGGCCGCCCCCGTGGGCGGCAATCAGCCCCAGCATTTT.

This clonotype rates as medium-sized. The size of this beta chain means little, since it is a stray read in a library made for alpha chains. The J gene is TRBJ2-1, the V gene TRBV7-3; D is unresolved. Germline V gives CDR1 SGHTA, CDR2 FQGTGA. The CDR3 contains 13 residues. The V gene lost 5 bases and the J gene lost 5 bases, with 10 bases spanning the gap. This CDR3 is CASSASWNNEQFF. CDR3 nucleotide sequence: TGTGCCAGCAGCGCCAGTTGGAACAATGAGCAGTTCTTC.

In this sample, this clonotype turned up many times. This beta chain was picked up by a library intended for alpha chains and is off target, so its count carries little meaning. The rearrangement links TRBV4-3 to TRBJ2-1, with D perhaps TRBD1 (8 bases). V lost 1 base and J 8 bases, leaving 18 bases between the germline ends. Germline-derived CDR1 and CDR2 are LGHNA and YSLEER. CDR3 size: 16 residues. In nucleotides, the CDR3 is TGCGCCAGCAGCCAAGGAGACAGGGGAGGGCTGGATGAGCAGTTCTTC. It encodes CASSQGDRGGLDEQFF.

To note about this clonotype: This beta chain appears as a stray read in a library generated for alpha chains; its size is not informative. The V call is TRBV20-1, the J call TRBJ2-3, with D tentatively TRBD1 or TRBD2 (5 bases each). The germline V and J ends were trimmed by 3 bases and 6 bases, with 16 bases remaining between them. The length of the CDR3 is 14 residues. CDR1 and CDR2 from the germline V gene are DFQATT and SNEGSKA (reference sequence). CDR3 in amino acids: CSARLRLRGDTQYF. In DNA form, the CDR3 reads TGCAGTGCTAGGCTCCGACTGAGGGGCGATACGCAGTATTTT.

This clonotype is labeled medium-sized. For a library built for alpha chains, this beta chain is a stray read; little rests on its size. The chain joins TRBV28 to TRBJ2-4, with D possibly TRBD1 on 8 matching bases. CDR1 MDHEN and CDR2 SYDVKM come from the germline V gene. The V and J ends lost 5 bases and 7 bases respectively, with 15 bases between them. The CDR3 covers 14 residues. In DNA form, the CDR3 reads TGTGCCAGCAGTACAGGGGGGAGGGGGAACATTCAGTACTTC. It encodes CASSTGGRGNIQYF.

This clonotype is medium-sized in the sample. This beta chain is an unintended read in a library built for alpha chains; its size means little. This chain joins TRBV7-2 and TRBJ1-3, with D possibly TRBD1 on 6 matching bases. Germline V gene lookup returns CDR1 SGHTA and CDR2 FQGNSA. The CDR3 is made up of 15 amino acids. V shed 4 bases and J shed 2 bases, with 12 bases lying between them. The CDR3 reads CASSSSGTPGNTIYF. CDR3 DNA sequence: TGTGCCAGCAGCTCTAGCGGGACACCTGGAAACACCATATATTTT.

This clonotype was counted at least ten times. This beta chain is an unintended read in a library built for alpha chains; its size means little. The rearrangement links TRBV12-3 or TRBV12-4 to TRBJ2-1; tentative D call: TRBD2 (5 bases). V lost 6 bases to trimming and J lost 7 bases, with 13 bases between them. The CDR3 is 13 amino acids. The CDR3 DNA follows: TGTGCCAGCAGAACGGACTCACGGAATGAGCAGTTCTTC. Its translation is CASRTDSRNEQFF.

This clonotype was seen many times. This beta chain is off target for a library built for alpha chains, so its abundance means little. The V gene is TRBV7-2, the J gene TRBJ2-5; D call uncertain. CDR1 is SGHTA and CDR2 is FQGNSA in the germline V gene. V was shortened by 5 bases and J by 7 bases, with 17 bases between the two germline ends. There are 14 residues in the CDR3. The CDR3 DNA is TGTGCCAGCAGCCGATCGAACGCGCCAGGGACCCAGTACTTC. Its translation is CASSRSNAPGTQYF.

This clonotype was counted ten times or more. This beta chain came through as a stray read in a library set up for alpha chains, and its size says little. V usage is TRBV6-2 or TRBV6-3 and J usage is TRBJ2-5, with 7 bases identical to TRBD2. Looked up from germline, CDR1 is MNHEY and CDR2 is SVGEGT. The CDR3 has 14 residues. Trimming at V came to 5 bases and at J to 5 bases, leaving 8 bases not matched to a gene. The CDR3 DNA follows: TGTGCCAGCAGTGCACGGGGGGATTGGGAGACCCAGTACTTC. The encoded protein is CASSARGDWETQYF.